What follows are 25 T cell receptor beta chains derived from one specimen sequenced in a study of shared clonotypes between healthy human individuals. Produced via immunoSEQ multiplex PCR; TCRdb's table is partial and in-frame only. The sample has 1,100,000 or so clones, about 84% seen once; the top ten hold 0.5% to 0.6%. The specimen sequenced was memory CD4+ T cells from PBMCs. Indicated subset: CD45RA-negative fraction. All receptors derive from a man between 18 and 35 years old in good health. Some clones in this sample may be carry-over from other donors' samples.

This rearrangement joins TRBV9 to TRBJ2-1; the match to TRBD2 covers 10 bases. With V trimmed by 2 bases and J by 12 bases, 11 bases remained unmatched. The germline CDR1 and CDR2 sequences are SGDLS and YYNGEE. The CDR3 is made up of 15 amino acids. CDR3 sequence: CASSVGLAMDSRQFF. CDR3 DNA: TGTGCCAGCAGCGTGGGACTAGCGATGGATAGTAGGCAGTTCTTC.

This clone was observed a few times. The chain employs TRBV7-2 and TRBJ2-2; no firm D call. Germline-derived CDR1 and CDR2 are SGHTA and FQGNSA. The CDR3 has 14 amino acids. The V end lost 1 base, the J end lost 2 bases, and 5 bases lay between the germline ends. As DNA, the CDR3 is TGTGCCAGCAGCTTAGACTTTAACACCGGGGAGCTGTTTTTT. Amino acid sequence: CASSLDFNTGELFF.

The chain has TRBV28 and TRBJ1-1; maybe TRBD1 (5 bases). In germline, CDR1 is MDHEN, CDR2 SYDVKM. The CDR3 has 12 residues. V lost 6 bases and J lost 11, with 16 bases in between. This chain's CDR3 is CASSLLTRGAFF. DNA of the CDR3: TGTGCCAGCAGCTTACTGACCCGGGGGGCTTTCTTT.

The chain carries TRBV18 and TRBJ2-5; TRBD2 agrees at 8 bases. The CDR3 runs 15 residues. Germline assignment: CDR1 KGHSH and CDR2 LQKENI. The J segment lost 2 bases and the V segment lost 3 bases, leaving 5 bases of the junction unmatched. The CDR3 coding sequence is TGTGCCAGCTCACCCGCGGGAGGTCTGCAAGAGACCCAGTACTTC. Translating it yields CASSPAGGLQETQYF.

This clone has only one observation. This sequence may be a read error, since a much larger clone differs from it by one base. The chain has TRBV11-2 and TRBJ1-2; 9 nucleotides line up with TRBD1. CDR3 length: 14 amino acids. Looked up from germline, CDR1 is SGHAT and CDR2 is FQNNGV. V trimming: 5 bases; J trimming: 3 bases; junction bases outside the gene matches: 4. The CDR3 DNA reads TGTGCCAGCAGCCCCGGGACAGGGTACTATGGCTACACCTTC. Translation: CASSPGTGYYGYTF. The whole variable domain, remainder taken from reference TRBV11-2 and TRBJ1-2, is EAGVAQSPRYKIIEKRQSVAFWCNPISGHATLYWYQQILGQGPKLLIQFQNNGVVDDSQLPKDRFSAERLKGVDSTLKIQPAKLEDSAVYLCASSPGTGYYGYTFGSGTRLTVV.

This rearrangement joins TRBV6-5 to TRBJ2-1, with TRBD1 matching 7 bases. The CDR3 is 15 amino acids. Per germline, CDR1 MNHEY and CDR2 SVGAGI. Trimming removed 2 bases from V and 5 bases from J; junction bases left unmatched: 6. The CDR3 DNA sequence: TGTGCCAGCAGTTACAACCGGGACAGAAACAATGAGCAGTTCTTC. Residues: CASSYNRDRNNEQFF.

This chain joins TRBV9 and TRBJ1-5, with D possibly being TRBD1 (6 bases). This CDR3 contains 15 residues. Looked up from germline, CDR1 is SGDLS and CDR2 is YYNGEE. Deletions cut 3 bases from V and 4 bases from J, with 14 bases between. This CDR3 is CASSASGQRNQPQHF. The CDR3 DNA reads as TGTGCCAGCAGCGCATCTGGACAGAGAAATCAGCCCCAGCATTTT.

The rearrangement uses TRBV6-5 and TRBJ2-2; D gene unclear. The CDR3 covers 12 residues. Germline V lookup: CDR1 MNHEY, CDR2 SVGAGI. The V end was cut by 2 bases, the J end by 5 bases, with 3 bases between. In nucleotides, the CDR3 is TGTGCCAGCAGTTACCCAACCGGGGAGCTGTTTTTT. This translates into CASSYPTGELFF.

The chain combines TRBV28 with TRBJ2-4, with D perhaps matching TRBD2 (5 bases). CDR1 is MDHEN and CDR2 is SYDVKM in the germline V gene. With 10 bases removed from V and 6 bases from J, the gap between germline ends came to 16 bases. The CDR3 is 13 amino acids. As DNA, the CDR3 is TGTGCCACCACCCCCCCCGGAGGAAACATTCAGTACTTC. Its translation is CATTPPGGNIQYF.

The chain joins TRBV28 to TRBJ2-7; weak D call: TRBD1 (6 bases). Trimming took 5 bases from V and 5 from J, leaving 16 bases between them. CDR1 and CDR2 (germline): MDHEN, SYDVKM. CDR3 length: 14 residues. CDR3 residues: CASSVRLKGDEQYF. For the CDR3, the DNA is TGTGCCAGCAGTGTCCGGCTCAAGGGGGACGAGCAGTACTTC. The full variable domain, in which reference TRBV28 and TRBJ2-7 provide the parts outside the CDR3, is DVKVTQSSRYLVKRTGEKVFLECVQDMDHENMFWYRQDPGLGLRLIYFSYDVKMKEKGDIPEGYSVSREKKERFSLILESASTNQTSMYLCASSVRLKGDEQYFGPGTRLTVT.

The genes are TRBV18 and TRBJ2-3; 8 bases align to TRBD1. Germline CDR1 is KGHSH and CDR2 is LQKENI. The CDR3 has 17 residues. The trim removed 3 bases at V and 1 base at J, leaving 9 bases unmatched. CDR3 amino acids: CASSPYSQGAGTDTQYF. DNA of the CDR3: TGTGCCAGCTCACCCTATAGCCAGGGGGCCGGCACAGATACGCAGTATTTT.

This clone was seen only a few times. V usage is TRBV7-9 and J usage is TRBJ1-1; D remains unclear. V was cut by 7 bases and J by 1 base, with 13 bases left in between. The V gene's germline CDR1 is SEHNR and CDR2 FQNEAQ (reference sequence). This CDR3 is 14 amino acids long. The CDR3 loop is CASTSLAPNTEAFF. The DNA for the CDR3 is TGTGCCAGCACCAGCTTAGCCCCGAACACTGAAGCTTTCTTT.

This clone was picked up a small number of times. The J gene is TRBJ1-5, the V gene TRBV30, with a possible D match to TRBD1 (6 bases). There are 14 residues in the CDR3. Per the germline V gene, CDR1 is GTSNPN and CDR2 is SVGIG (reference sequence). V lost 0 bases to trimming and J lost 4 bases, with 10 bases between them. The CDR3 spells CAWSVMTGNQPQHF. The CDR3 nucleotides read TGTGCCTGGAGTGTCATGACAGGTAATCAGCCCCAGCATTTT.

The genes are TRBV6-6 and TRBJ2-1; D remains unclear. Germline V gene sequence: CDR1 MNHNY, CDR2 SVGAGI (reference sequence). The CDR3 spans 15 residues. V gave up 6 bases and J gave up 2 bases, with 14 bases separating them. The CDR3 nucleotides read TGTGCCAGCAGCGCTGGGATTCTCCCCTACAATGAGCAGTTCTTC. Translation: CASSAGILPYNEQFF.

V and J are TRBV29-1 and TRBJ2-1, with 7 positions matching TRBD2. This CDR3 spans 12 amino acids. Germline V gene sequence: CDR1 SQVTM, CDR2 ANQGSEA. Trimming removed 6 bases from V and 2 bases from J; junction bases left unmatched: 1. The CDR3: CSVSGTYNEQFF. The CDR3 DNA sequence: TGCAGCGTGAGCGGGACCTACAATGAGCAGTTCTTC.

This clone appeared once. The rearrangement uses TRBV12-5 and TRBJ2-5; 10 nucleotides agree with TRBD2. V gave up 7 bases and J gave up 1 base; unmatched junction bases: 3. The CDR3 has 14 amino acids. Per germline, CDR1 LGHNT and CDR2 FRNRAP. As DNA, the CDR3 is TGTGCTAGTGCGGCTAGCGGGAGCCAAGAGACCCAGTACTTC. As protein: CASAASGSQETQYF.

The chain joins TRBV30 to TRBJ1-4, with TRBD1 as a possible D gene (5 bases). The length of the CDR3 is 19 residues. From germline, CDR1 is GTSNPN and CDR2 SVGIG (reference sequence). Trimming removed 0 bases from V and 4 bases from J, with 24 bases in between. The CDR3: CAWSVRSGVNRFLNEKLFF. Here the CDR3 DNA reads TGTGCCTGGAGTGTACGATCGGGGGTAAACCGCTTCCTTAATGAAAAACTGTTTTTT.

As for this clone: Other DNA variants within this sample encode the same CDR3. V and J are TRBV5-1 and TRBJ2-1; possibly TRBD1 or TRBD2 for D (5 bases each). V was clipped by 0 bases and J by 6 bases, with 13 bases between them. The CDR3 is made up of 15 amino acids. Germline values: CDR1 SGHRS, CDR2 YFSETQ. The CDR3 spells CASSLEGTGFNEQFF. CDR3 nucleotide sequence: TGCGCCAGCAGCTTGGAGGGGACGGGATTCAATGAGCAGTTCTTC.

The chain links TRBV4-1 to TRBJ2-1; 7 bases map to TRBD2. Trimming removed 0 bases from V and 3 bases from J; junction bases left unmatched: 8. The germline V gene encodes CDR1 MGHRA and CDR2 YSYEKL. This CDR3 is built from 17 residues. CDR3 region: CASSQEGGRVNYNEQFF. In nucleotides, the CDR3 is TGCGCCAGCAGCCAAGAAGGCGGGAGAGTGAACTACAATGAGCAGTTCTTC.

This clone occurred a few times. V is TRBV28 and J is TRBJ1-1; D not certain. Germline-derived CDR1 and CDR2 are MDHEN and SYDVKM. The V end was cut by 6 bases, the J end by 7 bases, with 12 bases between. The CDR3 has 12 amino acids. DNA of the CDR3: TGTGCCAGCAGAATCAGTGACGGTGAAGCTTTCTTT. Translated, it gives CASRISDGEAFF.

This clone was seen more than once but under ten times. Other DNA sequences within the sample encode an identical CDR3. V and J are TRBV5-1 and TRBJ2-5; the D call may be TRBD1 or TRBD2 (5 bases each). Trimming took 4 bases from V and 2 from J, leaving 9 bases between them. Germline-derived CDR1 and CDR2 are SGHRS and YFSETQ. This CDR3 has 13 residues. This CDR3 reads CASSRDGQETQYF. For the CDR3, the DNA is TGCGCCAGCAGCAGGGACGGTCAAGAGACCCAGTACTTC.

The chain couples TRBV4-2 to TRBJ2-1; 9 nucleotides agree with TRBD2. Unmatched junction bases numbered 5, after V lost 4 bases and J lost 4 bases. CDR1 and CDR2 (germline): LGHNA, YNFKEQ. This CDR3 is 15 amino acids long. The chain's CDR3 is CASSLPGLAYNEQFF. In DNA form, the CDR3 reads TGTGCCAGCAGCCTCCCCGGACTAGCGTACAATGAGCAGTTCTTC.

This clone was observed a single time. The rearrangement links TRBV30 to TRBJ2-2; TRBD1 is a possible D gene (6 bases). The CDR3 contains 14 residues. Per the germline V gene, CDR1 is GTSNPN and CDR2 is SVGIG (reference sequence). Trimming removed 5 bases at V and 4 bases at J, with 14 bases between. CDR3 amino acids: CAWDRDIGTGELFF. CDR3 bases: TGTGCCTGGGACCGGGACATAGGCACCGGGGAGCTGTTTTTT.

A few counts support this clone. The J gene is TRBJ1-5, the V gene TRBV23-1; D not certain. TRBV23-1 is an ORF, and what it does is uncertain. V was shortened by 0 bases and J by 7 bases, with 10 bases between the two germline ends. This CDR3 has 14 amino acids. CDR3 in amino acids: CASSQSEAGQPQHF. The CDR3 coding sequence is TGCGCCAGCAGTCAATCTGAGGCGGGACAGCCCCAGCATTTT.

V is TRBV10-2 and J is TRBJ2-2; TRBD1 is a possible D gene (6 bases). The CDR3 is 13 residues long. Germline CDR1 is WSHSY and CDR2 is SAAADI. V was shortened by 3 bases and J by 5 bases, with 7 bases between the two germline ends. The CDR3 DNA follows: TGCGCCAGCAGTGATCAGGGGACCGGGGAGCTGTTTTTT. Translating it yields CASSDQGTGELFF.